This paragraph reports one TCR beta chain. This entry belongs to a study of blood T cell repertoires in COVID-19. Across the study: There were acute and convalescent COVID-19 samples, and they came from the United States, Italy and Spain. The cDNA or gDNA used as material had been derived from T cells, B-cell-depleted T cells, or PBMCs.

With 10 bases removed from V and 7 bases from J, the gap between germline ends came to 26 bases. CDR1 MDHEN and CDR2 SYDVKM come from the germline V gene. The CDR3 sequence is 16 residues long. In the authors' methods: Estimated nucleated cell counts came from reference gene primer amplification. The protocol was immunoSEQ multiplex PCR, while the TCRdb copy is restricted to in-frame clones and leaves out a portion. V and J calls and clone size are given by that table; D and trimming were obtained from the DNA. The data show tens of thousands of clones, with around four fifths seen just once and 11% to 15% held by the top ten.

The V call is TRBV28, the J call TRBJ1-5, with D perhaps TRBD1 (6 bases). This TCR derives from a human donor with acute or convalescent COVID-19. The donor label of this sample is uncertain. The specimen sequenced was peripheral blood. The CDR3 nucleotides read TGTGCCACCCGGGCTGGGGGGGGCCCGAACCTGCAGCCCCAGCATTTT. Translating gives CATRAGGGPNLQPQHF.